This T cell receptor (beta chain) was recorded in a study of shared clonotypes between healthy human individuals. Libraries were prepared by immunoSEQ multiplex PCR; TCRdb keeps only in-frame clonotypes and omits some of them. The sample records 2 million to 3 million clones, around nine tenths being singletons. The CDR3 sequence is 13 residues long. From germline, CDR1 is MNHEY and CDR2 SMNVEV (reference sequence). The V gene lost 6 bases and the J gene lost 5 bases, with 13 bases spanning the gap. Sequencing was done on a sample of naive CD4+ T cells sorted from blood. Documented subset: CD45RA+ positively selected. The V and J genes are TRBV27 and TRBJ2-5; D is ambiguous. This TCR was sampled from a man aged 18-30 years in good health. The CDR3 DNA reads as TGTGCCAGCAGAGCGAACAATGGCGAGACCCAGTACTTC. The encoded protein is CASRANNGETQYF.